The 25 T cell receptor beta chains presented below share a single source sample, sequenced in a study of Graves' ophthalmopathy and Graves' hyperthyroidism. TCR beta CDR3 amplification used RNA transcripts. The first round was an RT-PCR with HTBI primers, and the second round was a multiplex PCR. TCRdb reanalysed the multiplex PCR reads using MiXCR and keeps one entry per CDR3 protein. The sample lists 600,000 to 650,000 distinct CDR3 sequences, 22% seen once, with more than 5.5% in the top ten. The sequenced sample consisted of peripheral blood. These receptors all stem from a woman under 30 with stable Graves' hyperthyroidism. Some clones in this sample may be carry-over from other donors' samples.

This clonotype was observed at least ten times. CDR3 sequence (DNA): TGTGCCAGCAGTTCCAGCGGGGGGGCAGGGACCGGGGAGCTGTTTTTT. This codes for CASSSSGGAGTGELFF. V is TRBV12-3 or TRBV12-4 and J is TRBJ2-2; 10 nucleotides line up with TRBD2. V shed 4 bases and J 5 bases; nucleotides not matched to a gene: 7. This CDR3 region has 16 residues.

This clonotype has ten or more counts. This chain joins TRBV7-2 and TRBJ2-5; 7 bases agree with TRBD2. Germline V lookup: CDR1 SGHTA, CDR2 FQGNSA. V dropped 3 bases and J dropped 5; count of bases not matched to a gene: 9. This CDR3 contains 15 residues. The CDR3 bases are TGTGCCAGCAGCTTGGGAGGGATGGGTCCGGAGACCCAGTACTTC. It yields the protein CASSLGGMGPETQYF.

This clonotype was detected a few times. This sequence joins TRBV3-1 and TRBJ2-2, with D uncertain. Trimming shortened V by 2 bases and J by 0 bases, and 7 bases separated the two germline ends. Germline loops: CDR1 LGHDT, CDR2 YNNKEL (reference sequence). CDR3 length: 15 amino acids. CDR3 sequence: CASSQNLANTGELFF. CDR3 DNA sequence: TGTGCCAGCAGCCAAAACCTAGCGAACACCGGGGAGCTGTTTTTT.

This clonotype was seen a handful of times. The rearrangement joins TRBV27 to TRBJ2-7; the D is unclear. CDR3 size: 14 residues. Germline CDR1 and CDR2: MNHEY and SMNVEV (reference sequence). V was trimmed by 7 bases and J by 4 bases, leaving 17 bases between them. This CDR3 is CASTPSLGWYEQYF. CDR3 nucleotide sequence: TGTGCCAGCACCCCTTCATTGGGATGGTACGAGCAGTACTTC.

This clonotype appeared a few times. The V and J genes are TRBV7-9 and TRBJ1-6; possibly TRBD1 for D (6 bases). Germline CDR1 and CDR2: SEHNR and FQNEAQ (reference sequence). V was trimmed by 5 bases and J by 10 bases, leaving 18 bases between them. This CDR3 region has 15 residues. CDR3 nucleotides: TGTGCCAGCAGCCCCTTCGGGGGGGCTCACTCACCCCTCCACTTT. Translation gives CASSPFGGAHSPLHF.

V usage is TRBV6-1 and J usage is TRBJ2-2; D is tentatively TRBD1 or TRBD2 (5 bases each). The CDR3 is made up of 12 amino acids. Germline CDR1 and CDR2: MNHNS and SASEGT. Trimming took 6 bases from V and 6 from J, leaving 8 bases between them. The CDR3 spells CASRVGAGELFF. The CDR3 DNA is TGTGCCAGCAGAGTGGGGGCCGGGGAGCTGTTTTTT.

The V call is TRBV6-1, the J call TRBJ1-2; 8 bases match TRBD1. Germline assignment: CDR1 MNHNS and CDR2 SASEGT. The CDR3 has 15 residues. J was trimmed by 2 bases and V by 7 bases; bases with no gene match: 9. The CDR3 protein is CASIDPGGANYGYTF. The CDR3 region has the DNA TGTGCCAGCATCGATCCAGGGGGCGCAAACTATGGCTACACCTTC.

Ten or more counts support this clonotype. V is TRBV20-1 and J is TRBJ1-5, with TRBD1 matching 8 bases. After removal of 3 bases from V and 2 bases from J, the junction contained 0 bases not matched to a gene. Germline CDR1 DFQATT, CDR2 SNEGSKA (reference sequence). The CDR3 runs 13 residues. The CDR3 region has the DNA TGCAGTGCTAGGACAGGGGGCAATCAGCCCCAGCATTTT. Amino acids: CSARTGGNQPQHF.

V usage is TRBV12-5 and J usage is TRBJ2-2; D may correspond to TRBD1 or TRBD2 (6 bases each). Per the germline V gene, CDR1 is LGHNT and CDR2 is FRNRAP. V was clipped by 2 bases and J by 7 bases, with 11 bases between them. The CDR3 has 14 amino acids. The CDR3 region has the DNA TGTGCTAGTGGTTTGCTTCGGGGGCTCGGGGAGCTGTTTTTT. It codes for CASGLLRGLGELFF.

The J gene is TRBJ1-1, the V gene TRBV28; tentative D call: TRBD1 (5 bases). Germline lookup yields CDR1 MDHEN and CDR2 SYDVKM. Trimming removed 5 bases from V and 7 bases from J, with 17 bases in between. The CDR3 length is 14 residues. CDR3 sequence reads: CASSLGEEVREAFF. In DNA form, the CDR3 reads TGTGCCAGCAGTCTAGGGGAGGAGGTCCGTGAAGCTTTCTTT.

This clonotype was counted between two and nine times. The CDR3 DNA reads TGTGCCAGCGTCCGAAGGGTAGTGAACACTGAAGCTTTCTTT. Its protein is CASVRRVVNTEAFF. The chain uses TRBV6-1 and TRBJ1-1; D call uncertain. The CDR3 sequence is 14 residues long. V was trimmed by 8 bases and J by 0 bases, leaving 13 bases between them. CDR1 and CDR2 from the germline V gene are MNHNS and SASEGT.

The chain couples TRBV20-1 to TRBJ1-1; weak D call: TRBD1 (6 bases). V shed 3 bases and J shed 0 bases, with 11 bases lying between them. CDR1 and CDR2 (germline): DFQATT, SNEGSKA (reference sequence). This CDR3 spans 14 amino acids. CDR3 DNA sequence: TGCAGTGCTAGGCTGCAGGGGATGAACACTGAAGCTTTCTTT. Its translation: CSARLQGMNTEAFF.

The sample holds a few counts of this clonotype. V gene TRBV30 combines with J gene TRBJ1-1; the match to TRBD1 covers 7 bases. CDR3 length equals 12 residues. The J segment lost 4 bases and the V segment lost 4 bases, leaving 3 bases of the junction unmatched. Germline CDR1 reads GTSNPN; CDR2 reads SVGIG (reference sequence). In DNA form, the CDR3 reads TGTGCCTGGAACAGGGGATCCACTGAAGCTTTCTTT. Translating it yields CAWNRGSTEAFF.

This clonotype was seen ten or more times. The V gene is TRBV12-3 or TRBV12-4, the J gene TRBJ1-1; TRBD1 is a possible D gene (6 bases). Trimming pared 1 base from V and 5 bases from J, leaving 20 bases between. The length of the CDR3 is 17 residues. The CDR3 coding sequence is TGTGCCAGCAGTTTAGGAGTCCAGCCCCCAGGGGTGACTGAAGCTTTCTTT. It translates to CASSLGVQPPGVTEAFF.

This clonotype was recorded at least ten times. V and J are TRBV10-1 and TRBJ2-7; possible D gene TRBD1, 6 bases. Trimming shortened V by 2 bases and J by 5 bases, and 13 bases separated the two germline ends. This CDR3 has 14 residues. Germline V gene lookup returns CDR1 WNHNN and CDR2 SYGVQD (reference sequence). CDR3 DNA: TGCGCCAGCAGTGAGACAGGGCTCGAGGACGAGCAGTACTTC. Its translation: CASSETGLEDEQYF.

The chain recombines TRBV7-2 with TRBJ1-2; unclear D gene. Germline CDR1 and CDR2: SGHTA and FQGNSA. V was pared by 1 base and J by 9 bases, with 6 bases between. There are 11 residues in the CDR3. The DNA for the CDR3 is TGTGCCAGCAGCTTAGTCCGGAGCTACACCTTC. Its translation: CASSLVRSYTF. The entire variable domain, with the rest obtained from reference TRBV7-2 and TRBJ1-2, is as follows: GAGVSQSPSNKVTEKGKDVELRCDPISGHTALYWYRQSLGQGLEFLIYFQGNSAPDKSGLPSDRFSAERTGGSVSTLTIQRTQQEDSAVYLCASSLVRSYTFGSGTRLTVV.

This clonotype was recorded at least ten times. The rearrangement links TRBV6-2 or TRBV6-3 to TRBJ2-7; 14 bases fit TRBD2. The CDR3 is 17 residues long. Per germline, CDR1 MNHEY and CDR2 SVGEGT. With 6 bases clipped from V and 1 base from J, the junction kept 8 bases outside the gene matches. The CDR3 reads CASSAGTSGRVSYEQYF. The CDR3 DNA reads TGTGCCAGCAGCGCAGGGACTAGCGGGAGAGTTTCCTACGAGCAGTACTTC.

This chain connects TRBV5-1 to TRBJ1-1; possibly TRBD1 for D (6 bases). The V end was cut by 4 bases, the J end by 7 bases, with 14 bases between. The CDR3 extends over 13 amino acids. Germline assignment: CDR1 SGHRS and CDR2 YFSETQ. The CDR3 spells CASSMQGLDEAFF. The DNA for the CDR3 is TGCGCCAGCAGCATGCAGGGGCTTGATGAAGCTTTCTTT.

This chain joins TRBV6-5 and TRBJ1-6; 7 bases align to TRBD1. Germline V gene sequence: CDR1 MNHEY, CDR2 SVGAGI. With 0 bases clipped from V and 10 bases from J, the junction kept 12 bases outside the gene matches. The CDR3 is 17 amino acids. The CDR3 coding sequence is TGTGCCAGCAGTTACTCGGGGACAGTGGTTTCTGGATCACCCCTCCACTTT. This gives the protein CASSYSGTVVSGSPLHF.

Comment on this clonotype: This sequence may be a read error, since a much larger clone differs from it by one base. The chain joins TRBV4-1 to TRBJ1-3; D is unresolved. Germline V gives CDR1 MGHRA, CDR2 YSYEKL. There are 17 residues in the CDR3. The CDR3 coding sequence is TGCGCCAGCAGCCAGAGGACCCTCCCGTCTTCTGGAAACACCCTATATTTT. It yields the protein CASSQRTLPSSGNTLYF.

At least ten counts were recorded for this clonotype. The rearrangement joins TRBV7-2 to TRBJ2-7, with 7 bases lining up with TRBD2. This CDR3 spans 14 amino acids. The V gene end was trimmed by 5 bases and the J gene end by 0 bases; junction bases not matched to a gene: 4. CDR1 is SGHTA, CDR2 FQGNSA, per germline. The CDR3: CASSRGGSSYEQYF. In nucleotides, the CDR3 is TGTGCCAGCAGCCGCGGGGGTTCCTCCTACGAGCAGTACTTC.

This clonotype was found many times. One end of the junction does not line up with germline, which may come from a read error. The chain joins TRBV12-3 or TRBV12-4 to TRBJ1-1; a possible D gene is TRBD1 (6 bases). This CDR3 region has 14 residues. CDR3 residues: CASSLSGADTEAFF. DNA of the CDR3: TGCGCCAGCAGCTTGTCAGGGGCCGATACTGAAGCTTTCTTT.

This clonotype was detected ten times or more. CDR3 protein: CASSWAFATYEQYF. The CDR3 nucleotides are TGTGCCAGCAGTTGGGCGTTTGCAACCTACGAGCAGTACTTC. The chain links TRBV27 to TRBJ2-7; D call uncertain. V lost 4 bases and J lost 2, with 12 bases in between. CDR3 length: 14 amino acids. The germline CDR1 and CDR2 sequences are MNHEY and SMNVEV (reference sequence).

This clonotype was seen at least ten times. The chain combines TRBV20-1 with TRBJ1-1; weak D call: TRBD1 (6 bases). Trimming shortened V by 5 bases and J by 5 bases, and 18 bases separated the two germline ends. CDR1 is DFQATT, CDR2 SNEGSKA, per germline (reference sequence). The CDR3 extends over 14 amino acids. The CDR3 region has the DNA TGCAGTGCTGTCCCAGGAAGCCAGGGGACTGAAGCTTTCTTT. The encoded protein is CSAVPGSQGTEAFF.

About this clonotype: This may stem from a read error, because a much larger clone lies one nucleotide away. The V gene is TRBV4-2, the J gene TRBJ2-7; D unresolved. With 2 bases removed from V and 5 bases from J, the gap between germline ends came to 16 bases. This CDR3 region has 15 residues. Per the germline V gene, CDR1 is LGHNA and CDR2 is YNFKEQ. CDR3 nucleotide sequence: TGTGCCAGCAGCCAATATGGGTGGGGTGCGGACGAGCAGTACTTC. Encoded protein: CASSQYGWGADEQYF.